A single sample gave rise to the 20 T cell receptor beta chains below, sequenced in a study of CD4 T cells in relation to SARS-CoV-2 and coronaviruses. Data came from immunoSEQ multiplex PCR; TCRdb stores just in-frame clones and leaves some out. The top ten clones hold 1.1% to 1.5% of a sample with under 65,000 clones, 86% of them seen once. CD4+ T cells from unexposed donors were obtained before the COVID-19 pandemic (2011-2018). Sequencing was done on a sample of memory CD4+ T cells from PBMCs. The receptors shown here come from a human donor in good health.

V is TRBV7-3 and J is TRBJ2-2; D not certain. With 6 bases removed from V and 2 bases from J, the gap between germline ends came to 10 bases. Germline V lookup: CDR1 SGHTA, CDR2 FQGTGA. The CDR3 loop spans 14 amino acids. The CDR3 DNA reads TGTGCCAGCAGTCGGCAGCCCAACACCGGGGAGCTGTTTTTT. It specifies CASSRQPNTGELFF.

The chain is built from TRBV7-3 and TRBJ2-5, with unresolved D. This CDR3 is 15 amino acids long. Germline CDR1 is SGHTA and CDR2 is FQGTGA. Trimming removed 5 bases at V and 1 base at J, with 14 bases between. CDR3: CASSPNPGLQETQYF. The CDR3 bases are TGTGCCAGCAGCCCCAATCCGGGTCTCCAAGAGACCCAGTACTTC.

This clone appeared once. CDR3 sequence (DNA): TGTGCCAGCAAACCAACCGGGACAGGGAACACTGAAGCTTTCTTT. Translating it yields CASKPTGTGNTEAFF. The chain links TRBV28 to TRBJ1-1, with 8 bases fitting TRBD1. V dropped 7 bases and J dropped 1; count of bases not matched to a gene: 8. The CDR3 contains 15 residues. The V gene's germline CDR1 is MDHEN and CDR2 SYDVKM.

The J gene is TRBJ2-3, the V gene TRBV30; D is undetermined. Trimming stripped 2 bases from V and 2 bases from J, with 11 bases between. Germline V gene data show CDR1 as GTSNPN and CDR2 as SVGIG (reference sequence). There are 14 residues in the CDR3. The CDR3 spells CAWSPNIDTDTQYF. DNA of the CDR3: TGTGCCTGGAGTCCAAACATTGACACAGATACGCAGTATTTT.

This chain links TRBV27 with TRBJ1-5; 8 bases fit TRBD1. J lost 4 bases, V lost 2 bases, and 10 bases had no gene match. The CDR3 consists of 17 residues. Germline assignment: CDR1 MNHEY and CDR2 SMNVEV (reference sequence). CDR3 bases: TGTGCCAGCAGTTTAAGGCAGGGGGCGCGACAAAATCAGCCCCAGCATTTT. This gives the protein CASSLRQGARQNQPQHF.

The rearrangement links TRBV29-1 to TRBJ2-1; 7 positions match TRBD2. The CDR3 totals 15 residues. Germline-derived CDR1 and CDR2 are SQVTM and ANQGSEA. The V segment lost 6 bases and the J segment 7 bases; nucleotides outside the gene matches: 15. The CDR3 protein is CSVRVAGVLGNEQFF. The CDR3 DNA sequence: TGCAGCGTGAGGGTGGCGGGAGTTTTGGGGAATGAGCAGTTCTTC.

The chain has TRBV11-2 and TRBJ1-1; 7 bases match TRBD1. Germline V gives CDR1 SGHAT, CDR2 FQNNGV. With V trimmed by 5 bases and J by 0 bases, 6 bases remained unmatched. CDR3 length: 15 residues. CDR3 in amino acids: CASSKGQALNTEAFF. CDR3 sequence (DNA): TGTGCCAGCAGCAAAGGACAGGCCCTGAACACTGAAGCTTTCTTT.

The CDR3 sequence is CASSLRTGNTGELFF. CDR3 DNA: TGTGCCAGCAGCCTCCGGACAGGGAACACCGGGGAGCTGTTTTTT. The gene calls are TRBV3-1 (or the pseudogene TRBV3-2) and TRBJ2-2; TRBD1 matches 7 bases. Looked up from germline, CDR1 is LGHDT and CDR2 is YNNKEL (reference sequence). CDR3 size: 15 residues. V shed 4 bases and J 1 base; nucleotides not matched to a gene: 3.

The rearrangement uses TRBV7-3 and TRBJ2-2; D could derive from TRBD1 or TRBD2 (5 bases each). Germline values: CDR1 SGHTA, CDR2 FQGTGA. The V and J ends lost 1 base and 5 bases respectively, with 11 bases between them. This CDR3 comprises 15 residues. CDR3 in DNA: TGTGCCAGCAGCTTAAGAGGGGATCGGACCGGGGAGCTGTTTTTT. It encodes CASSLRGDRTGELFF. The entire variable domain, with the rest obtained from reference TRBV7-3 and TRBJ2-2, is as follows: GAGVSQTPSNKVTEKGKYVELRCDPISGHTALYWYRQSLGQGPEFLIYFQGTGAADDSGLPNDRFFAVRPEGSVSTLKIQRTERGDSAVYLCASSLRGDRTGELFFGEGSRLTVL.

This sequence joins TRBV10-3 and TRBJ2-5; TRBD1 is a possible D gene (6 bases). CDR3 length equals 14 residues. CDR1 is ENHRY and CDR2 is SYGVKD in the germline V gene. Deletions cut 0 bases from V and 2 bases from J, with 7 bases between. The CDR3 nucleotides read TGTGCCATCAGTGAGTCAGGGGGACAAGAGACCCAGTACTTC. Translated, it gives CAISESGGQETQYF.

The chain joins TRBV28 to TRBJ1-1; D is possibly TRBD1 (5 bases). CDR3 size: 13 residues. V was cut by 10 bases and J by 0 bases, with 12 bases left in between. CDR1 and CDR2 from the germline V gene are MDHEN and SYDVKM. The CDR3 DNA reads as TGTGCCACCTTTGACAGTCTGAACACTGAAGCTTTCTTT. Protein sequence: CATFDSLNTEAFF.

V usage is TRBV11-2 and J usage is TRBJ1-2, with D tentatively TRBD1 (5 bases). Trimming stripped 7 bases from V and 4 bases from J, with 19 bases between. The CDR3 spans 15 residues. In germline, CDR1 is SGHAT, CDR2 FQNNGV. The CDR3 nucleotides are TGTGCCAGCACCCGTTCTGGGGGAATTGGCTATGGCTACACCTTC. This gives the protein CASTRSGGIGYGYTF.

The chain has TRBV6-5 and TRBJ1-1; D is undetermined. This CDR3 has 15 amino acids. Trimming shortened V by 2 bases and J by 2 bases, and 12 bases separated the two germline ends. The V gene's germline CDR1 is MNHEY and CDR2 SVGAGI. Written as DNA, the CDR3 is TGTGCCAGCAGTTACACCCCTCGGACTAACACTGAAGCTTTCTTT. Translated, it gives CASSYTPRTNTEAFF.

The chain uses TRBV5-1 and TRBJ2-3, with TRBD1 matching over 9 bases. The V gene's germline CDR1 is SGHRS and CDR2 YFSETQ. This CDR3 is 16 amino acids long. The ends lost 3 bases at V and 2 bases at J; junction bases unmatched: 7. The CDR3 sequence: CASSSGQGTVTDTQYF. For the CDR3, the DNA is TGCGCCAGCAGCTCGGGACAGGGAACCGTCACAGATACGCAGTATTTT.

The V gene is TRBV6-5, the J gene TRBJ2-7; 11 positions match TRBD2. The V and J ends lost 7 bases and 4 bases, in that order; junction bases with no gene match: 9. Per germline, CDR1 MNHEY and CDR2 SVGAGI. The CDR3 contains 15 residues. CDR3 DNA: TGTGCCAGCACCTACTCCACTAGCGGGGGTTACGAGCAGTACTTC. Translation: CASTYSTSGGYEQYF.

The J gene is TRBJ1-2, the V gene TRBV6-5, with D possibly being TRBD1 (6 bases). This CDR3 has 16 amino acids. In germline, CDR1 is MNHEY, CDR2 SVGAGI. V was clipped by 4 bases and J by 7 bases, with 22 bases between them. The CDR3 nucleotides are TGTGCCAGCAGTTCCCCGATTGGGGGGGCCCTCGGTGGCTACACCTTC. It codes for CASSSPIGGALGGYTF.

The chain is built from TRBV19 and TRBJ1-6; D perhaps matches TRBD1 (5 bases). Per germline, CDR1 LNHDA and CDR2 SQIVND (reference sequence). Trimming left V 3 bases short and J 7 bases short, with 13 bases between. The CDR3 has 15 amino acids. The CDR3 sequence is CASSIDATVNSPLHF. CDR3 coding DNA: TGTGCCAGTAGTATTGATGCGACAGTAAATTCACCCCTCCACTTT. Full variable domain (remainder filled in from reference TRBV19 and TRBJ1-6): DGGITQSPKYLFRKEGQNVTLSCEQNLNHDAMYWYRQDPGQGLRLIYYSQIVNDFQKGDIAEGYSVSREKKESFPLTVTSAQKNPTAFYLCASSIDATVNSPLHFGNGTRLTVT.

The V gene is TRBV7-2, the J gene TRBJ1-1; tentatively, D is TRBD1 (6 bases). Trimming cost V 5 bases and J 3 bases, with 10 bases left between them. The CDR3 is 13 amino acids. Germline-derived CDR1 and CDR2 are SGHTA and FQGNSA. As DNA, the CDR3 is TGTGCCAGCAGCCGCTCAGGGGACACTGAAGCTTTCTTT. Amino acids: CASSRSGDTEAFF.

The CDR3 sequence is CASSVAAANPYEQYF. As DNA, the CDR3 is TGTGCCAGCAGCGTAGCGGCAGCGAACCCCTACGAGCAGTACTTC. The rearrangement uses TRBV9 and TRBJ2-7; D call uncertain. Germline V gives CDR1 SGDLS, CDR2 YYNGEE. Trimming left V 0 bases short and J 2 bases short, with 12 bases between. This CDR3 is 15 amino acids long.

The V call is TRBV28, the J call TRBJ1-2; D may be TRBD1 (5 bases). Trimming left V 5 bases short and J 8 bases short, with 18 bases between. The CDR3 spans 14 residues. The germline V gene encodes CDR1 MDHEN and CDR2 SYDVKM. The CDR3 reads CASSALPPSGGYTF. Here the CDR3 DNA reads TGTGCCAGCAGTGCTTTGCCGCCCTCAGGGGGCTACACCTTC.